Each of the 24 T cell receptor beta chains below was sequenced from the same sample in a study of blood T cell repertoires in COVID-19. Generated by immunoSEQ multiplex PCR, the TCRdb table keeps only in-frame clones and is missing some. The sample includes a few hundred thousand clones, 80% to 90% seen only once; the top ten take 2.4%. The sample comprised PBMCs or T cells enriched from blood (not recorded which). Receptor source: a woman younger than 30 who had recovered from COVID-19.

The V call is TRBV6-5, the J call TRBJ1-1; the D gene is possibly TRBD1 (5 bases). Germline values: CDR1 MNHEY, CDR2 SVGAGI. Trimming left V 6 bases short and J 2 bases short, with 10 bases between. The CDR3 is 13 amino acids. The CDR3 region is CASRGLRNTEAFF. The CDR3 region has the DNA TGTGCCAGCAGGGGGCTAAGAAACACTGAAGCTTTCTTT.

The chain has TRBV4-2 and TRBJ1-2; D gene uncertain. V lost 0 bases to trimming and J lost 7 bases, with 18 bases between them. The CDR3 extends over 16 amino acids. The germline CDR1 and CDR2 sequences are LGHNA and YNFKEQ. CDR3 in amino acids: CASSQEVLGRLSGYTF. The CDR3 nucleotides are TGTGCCAGCAGCCAAGAAGTTCTAGGGAGGCTTTCTGGCTACACCTTC.

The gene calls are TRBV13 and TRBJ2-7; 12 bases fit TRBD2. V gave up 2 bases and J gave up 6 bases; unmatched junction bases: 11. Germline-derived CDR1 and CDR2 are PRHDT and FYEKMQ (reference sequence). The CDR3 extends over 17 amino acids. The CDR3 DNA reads TGTGCCAGCAGCTTAAGGCTAGCGGGGGGGTACCTTTCCGAGCAGTACTTC. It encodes CASSLRLAGGYLSEQYF. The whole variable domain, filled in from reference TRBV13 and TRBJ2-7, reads AAGVIQSPRHLIKEKRETATLKCYPIPRHDTVYWYQQGPGQDPQFLISFYEKMQSDKGSIPDRFSAQQFSDYHSELNMSSLELGDSALYFCASSLRLAGGYLSEQYFGPGTRLTVT.

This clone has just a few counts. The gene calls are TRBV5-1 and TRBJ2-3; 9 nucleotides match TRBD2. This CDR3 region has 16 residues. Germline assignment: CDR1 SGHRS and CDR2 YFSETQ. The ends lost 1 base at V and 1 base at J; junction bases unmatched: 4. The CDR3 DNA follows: TGCGCCAGCAGCTTGCAAGCTAGCGGGGGCACAGATACGCAGTATTTT. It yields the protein CASSLQASGGTDTQYF.

CDR3 DNA: TGTGCCACCAGCAACTTGGGACAGACCTACGAGCAGTACTTC. Translating it yields CATSNLGQTYEQYF. The V call is TRBV15, the J call TRBJ2-7, with 7 bases that match TRBD1. The CDR3 runs 14 residues. In germline, CDR1 is LNHNV, CDR2 YYDKDF (reference sequence). V trimming: 4 bases; J trimming: 2 bases; junction bases outside the gene matches: 5.

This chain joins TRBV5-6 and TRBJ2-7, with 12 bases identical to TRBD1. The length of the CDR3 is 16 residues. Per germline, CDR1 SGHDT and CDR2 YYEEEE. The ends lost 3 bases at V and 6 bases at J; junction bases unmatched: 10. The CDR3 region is CASSSGFGTGGPEQYF. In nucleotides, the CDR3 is TGTGCCAGCAGCTCAGGATTCGGGACAGGGGGCCCCGAGCAGTACTTC.

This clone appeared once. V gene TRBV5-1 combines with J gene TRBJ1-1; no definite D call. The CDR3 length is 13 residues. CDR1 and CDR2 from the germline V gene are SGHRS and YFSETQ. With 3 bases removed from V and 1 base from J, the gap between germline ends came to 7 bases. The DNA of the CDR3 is TGCGCCAGCAGCTCGAGAGGGAACACTGAAGCTTTCTTT. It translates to CASSSRGNTEAFF. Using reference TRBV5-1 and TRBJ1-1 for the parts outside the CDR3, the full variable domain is KAGVTQTPRYLIKTRGQQVTLSCSPISGHRSVSWYQQTPGQGLQFLFEYFSETQRNKGNFPGRFSGRQFSNSRSEMNVSTLELGDSALYLCASSSRGNTEAFFGQGTRLTVV.

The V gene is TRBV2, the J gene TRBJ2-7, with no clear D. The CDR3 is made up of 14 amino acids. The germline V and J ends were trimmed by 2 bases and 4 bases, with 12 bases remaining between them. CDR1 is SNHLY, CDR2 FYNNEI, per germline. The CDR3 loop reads CASSEWSGAYEQYF. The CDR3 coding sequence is TGTGCCAGCAGTGAATGGTCCGGAGCTTACGAGCAGTACTTC.

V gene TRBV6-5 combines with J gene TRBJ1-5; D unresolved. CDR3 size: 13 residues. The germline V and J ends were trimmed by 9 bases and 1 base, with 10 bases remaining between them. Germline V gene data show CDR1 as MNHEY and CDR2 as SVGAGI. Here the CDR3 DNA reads TGTGCCAGTCCGAGGTGGAGCAATCAGCCCCAGCATTTT. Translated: CASPRWSNQPQHF.

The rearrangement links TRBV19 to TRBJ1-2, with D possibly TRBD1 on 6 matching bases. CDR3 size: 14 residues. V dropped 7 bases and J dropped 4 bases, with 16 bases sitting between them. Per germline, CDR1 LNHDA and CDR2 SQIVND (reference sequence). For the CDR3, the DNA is TGTGCCAGTATACCGTCGGGGGGGCTCTATGGCTACACCTTC. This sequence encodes CASIPSGGLYGYTF.

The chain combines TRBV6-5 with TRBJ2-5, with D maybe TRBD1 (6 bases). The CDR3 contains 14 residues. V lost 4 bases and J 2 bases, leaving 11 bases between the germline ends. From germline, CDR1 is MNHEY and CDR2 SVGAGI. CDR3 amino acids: CASSSGQSQETQYF. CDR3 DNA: TGTGCCAGCAGTTCAGGACAGTCTCAAGAGACCCAGTACTTC.

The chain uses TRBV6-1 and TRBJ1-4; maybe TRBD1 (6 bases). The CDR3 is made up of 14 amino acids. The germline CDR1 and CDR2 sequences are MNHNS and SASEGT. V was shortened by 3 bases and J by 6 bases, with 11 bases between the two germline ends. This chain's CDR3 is CASSDQTGYEKLFF. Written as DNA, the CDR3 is TGTGCCAGCAGTGATCAAACAGGGTATGAAAAACTGTTTTTT.

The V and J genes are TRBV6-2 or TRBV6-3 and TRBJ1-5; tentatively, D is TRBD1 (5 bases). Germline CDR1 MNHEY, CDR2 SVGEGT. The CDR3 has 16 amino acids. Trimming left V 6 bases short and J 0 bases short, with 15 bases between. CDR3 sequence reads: CASSPFTTDSNQPQHF. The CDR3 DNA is TGTGCCAGCAGCCCTTTTACGACAGATAGCAATCAGCCCCAGCATTTT.

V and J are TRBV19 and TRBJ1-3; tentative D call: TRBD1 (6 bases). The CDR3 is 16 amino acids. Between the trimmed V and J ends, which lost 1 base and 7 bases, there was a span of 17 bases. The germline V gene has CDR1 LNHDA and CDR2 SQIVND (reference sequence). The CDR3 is CASSIGSTGSGNTIYF. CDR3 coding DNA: TGTGCCAGTAGTATAGGGTCCACAGGGTCCGGGAACACCATATATTTT.

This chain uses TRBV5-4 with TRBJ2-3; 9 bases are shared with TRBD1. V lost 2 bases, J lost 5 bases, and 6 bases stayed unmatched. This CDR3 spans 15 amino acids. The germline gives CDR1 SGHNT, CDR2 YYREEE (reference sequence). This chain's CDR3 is CASSLYRGQLDTQYF. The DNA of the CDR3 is TGTGCCAGCAGCTTATACAGGGGGCAGTTAGATACGCAGTATTTT.

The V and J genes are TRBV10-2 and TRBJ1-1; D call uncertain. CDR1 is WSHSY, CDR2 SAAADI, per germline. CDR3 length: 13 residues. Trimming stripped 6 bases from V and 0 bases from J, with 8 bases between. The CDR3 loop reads CASSRRMNTEAFF. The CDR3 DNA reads TGCGCCAGCAGCCGGCGGATGAACACTGAAGCTTTCTTT.

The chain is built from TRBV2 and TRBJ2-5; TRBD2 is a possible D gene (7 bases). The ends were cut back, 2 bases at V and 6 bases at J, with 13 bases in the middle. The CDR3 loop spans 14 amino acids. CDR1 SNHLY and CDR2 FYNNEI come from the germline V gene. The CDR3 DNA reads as TGTGCCAGCAGTGAAATCGGGGGGCCGAAGACCCAGTACTTC. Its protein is CASSEIGGPKTQYF.

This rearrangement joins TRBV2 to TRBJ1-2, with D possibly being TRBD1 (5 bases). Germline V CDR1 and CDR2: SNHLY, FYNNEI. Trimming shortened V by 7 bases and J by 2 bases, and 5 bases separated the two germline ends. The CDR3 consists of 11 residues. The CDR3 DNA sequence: TGTGCCAGCACAGGGAACTATGGCTACACCTTC. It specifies CASTGNYGYTF.

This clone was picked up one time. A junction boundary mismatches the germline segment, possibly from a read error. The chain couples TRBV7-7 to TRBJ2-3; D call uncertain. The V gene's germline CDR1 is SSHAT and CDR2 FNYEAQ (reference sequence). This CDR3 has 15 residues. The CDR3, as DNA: TGTGCTAGCAGCTTAGAGATCCCTAACACAGATACGCAGTATTTT. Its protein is CASSLEIPNTDTQYF.

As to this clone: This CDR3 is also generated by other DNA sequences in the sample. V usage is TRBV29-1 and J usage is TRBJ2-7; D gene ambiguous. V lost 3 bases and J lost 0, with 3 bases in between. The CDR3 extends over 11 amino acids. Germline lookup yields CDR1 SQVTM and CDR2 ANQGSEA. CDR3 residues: CSVDSSYEQYF. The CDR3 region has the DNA TGCAGCGTTGATAGCTCCTACGAGCAGTACTTC.

The CDR3 loop reads CASSPYRESSTTGELFF. The CDR3 DNA sequence: TGTGCCAGCAGCCCGTACAGGGAGTCGAGTACAACCGGGGAGCTGTTTTTT. The chain uses TRBV4-2 and TRBJ2-2; a weak D match, TRBD1 (6 bases). The CDR3 runs to 17 residues. Germline V gene lookup returns CDR1 LGHNA and CDR2 YNFKEQ. V dropped 4 bases and J dropped 5 bases, with 20 bases sitting between them.

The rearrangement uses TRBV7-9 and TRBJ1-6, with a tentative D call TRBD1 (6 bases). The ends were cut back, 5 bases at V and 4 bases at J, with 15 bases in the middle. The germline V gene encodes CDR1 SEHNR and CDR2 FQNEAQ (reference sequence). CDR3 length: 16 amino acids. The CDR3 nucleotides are TGTGCCAGCAGCACCCGAGGGACATCGTATAATTCACCCCTCCACTTT. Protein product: CASSTRGTSYNSPLHF.

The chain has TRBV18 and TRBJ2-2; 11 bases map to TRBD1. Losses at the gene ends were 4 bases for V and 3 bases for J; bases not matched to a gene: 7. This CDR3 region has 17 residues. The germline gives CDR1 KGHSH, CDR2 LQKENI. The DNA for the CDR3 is TGTGCCAGCTCACTAAAAGGACAGGGGGCACACACCGGGGAGCTGTTTTTT. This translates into CASSLKGQGAHTGELFF. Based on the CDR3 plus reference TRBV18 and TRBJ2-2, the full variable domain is NAGVMQNPRHLVRRRGQEARLRCSPMKGHSHVYWYRQLPEEGLKFMVYLQKENIIDESGMPKERFSAEFPKEGPSILRIQQVVRGDSAAYFCASSLKGQGAHTGELFFGEGSRLTVL.

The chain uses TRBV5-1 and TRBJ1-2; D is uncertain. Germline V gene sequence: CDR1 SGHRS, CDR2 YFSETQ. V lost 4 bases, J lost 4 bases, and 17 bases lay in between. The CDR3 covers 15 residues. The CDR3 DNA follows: TGCGCCAGCAGCCCCCAGGATGGCTTTAGCTATGGCTACACCTTC. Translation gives CASSPQDGFSYGYTF.